This is a list of T cell receptor beta chains from one sample in a study of T cell clonotyping in hematopoietic cell transplantation. Only in-frame clones appear in the TCRdb table, and some are missing; sequencing was by immunoSEQ multiplex PCR. Among more than 55,000 clones listed, around 94% were seen once. Sequences were obtained from peripheral blood mononuclear cells. These receptors were obtained from a middle-aged man in good health. Some clones in this sample may be carry-over from other donors' samples. Both conserved end residues are trimmed from each CDR3.

v_call	j_call	cdr3_aa
TRBV7-8	TRBJ2-3	ASSSRTSGGVTDTQY
TRBV6-5	TRBJ2-7	ASSPGFRDEQY
TRBV19	TRBJ2-2	ASSILSAPSGTGELF
TRBV19	TRBJ2-7	ASSTSNNYEQY
TRBV6-5	TRBJ2-7	ASSYSTGGSYEQY
TRBV6-6	TRBJ2-2	ASGLERGQVGELF
TRBV4-1	TRBJ1-1	ASSQEPENTEAF
TRBV10-3	TRBJ1-2	AISPGVDYGYT
TRBV27	TRBJ2-7	ASSLKAGSYEQY
TRBV19	TRBJ2-7	ASSIESSYEQY
TRBV30	TRBJ1-2	AWSQRDGYT
TRBV9	TRBJ2-1	ASSVAGSVFYNEQF
TRBV5-1	TRBJ1-1	ASSLGHMTNTEAF
TRBV5-1	TRBJ2-1	ASSPGTSAYNEQF
TRBV5-1	TRBJ1-2	ASSSLLGNYGYT
TRBV27	TRBJ1-2	ASTPYGQGGYYGYT
TRBV19	TRBJ2-7	ASSINWGTNEQY
TRBV28	TRBJ1-5	ASSLGSGSNQPQH
TRBV5-1	TRBJ2-2	ASSLAGQNTGELF
TRBV5-1	TRBJ1-2	ASSEEPGGYT
TRBV6-1	TRBJ2-1	ASSELAQGFSNEQF
TRBV7-7	TRBJ1-3	ASSLAGAGNTIY
TRBV7-3	TRBJ1-2	ASSPGGGLGYT
TRBV19	TRBJ1-1	ASSMLFTGSFEAF
TRBV19	TRBJ2-3	ASSLGTSGSRDTQY
TRBV6-6	TRBJ2-7	ASSYRGNLYEQY